Below, 10 T cell receptor beta chains from the same sample are listed, as sequenced in a study of T cell changes during pregnancy in multiple sclerosis. Profiling relied on immunoSEQ multiplex PCR, and the TCRdb table lists in-frame clones only, not all of them. The table lists tens of thousands of clones, roughly nine tenths of them singletons. Sample: CD8+ T cells from peripheral blood mononuclear cells, taken before pregnancy. These receptor sequences come from a female donor with multiple sclerosis, enrolled in a pregnancy study.

This chain links TRBV7-9 with TRBJ2-1, with 10 bases that match TRBD1. Germline V gives CDR1 SEHNR, CDR2 FQNEAQ (reference sequence). V shed 6 bases and J 7 bases; nucleotides not matched to a gene: 18. This CDR3 has 18 amino acids. The DNA of the CDR3 is TGTGCCAGCAGTTTTCCATCGGGACAGGGGTCCCTGTGGAATGAGCAGTTCTTC. This sequence encodes CASSFPSGQGSLWNEQFF.

V is TRBV5-1 and J is TRBJ2-1; 8 positions agree with TRBD2. Germline V CDR1 and CDR2: SGHRS, YFSETQ. The CDR3 is 15 residues long. V lost 3 bases and J lost 7; bases outside the gene matches: 9. The CDR3: CASSYSGTRSNEQFF. DNA for the CDR3: TGCGCCAGCAGCTACTCCGGGACTAGATCGAATGAGCAGTTCTTC.

The chain joins TRBV7-3 to TRBJ1-1; D call uncertain. Germline V gives CDR1 SGHTA, CDR2 FQGTGA. The CDR3 runs to 14 residues. V lost 5 bases and J 4 bases, leaving 14 bases between the germline ends. The CDR3 region has the DNA TGTGCCAGCAGCCTAGATTCTTTGGGCACTGAAGCTTTCTTT. It yields the protein CASSLDSLGTEAFF.

The V gene is TRBV9, the J gene TRBJ2-5; the match to TRBD1 covers 8 bases. After removal of 0 bases from V and 2 bases from J, the junction contained 3 bases not matched to a gene. Germline V gives CDR1 SGDLS, CDR2 YYNGEE. The CDR3 contains 15 residues. The CDR3 here is CASSVAGTGQETQYF. CDR3 bases: TGTGCCAGCAGCGTAGCGGGGACAGGTCAAGAGACCCAGTACTTC.

CDR3 amino acids: CASSFGAAGSDGYTF. In DNA, the CDR3 is TGTGCCAGCAGCTTTGGCGCAGCGGGAAGTGATGGCTACACCTTC. V gene TRBV5-6 combines with J gene TRBJ1-2; no definite D call. From germline, CDR1 is SGHDT and CDR2 YYEEEE. This CDR3 is built from 15 residues. The V gene lost 2 bases and the J gene lost 6 bases, with 17 bases spanning the gap.

The chain combines TRBV7-9 with TRBJ1-1, with a weak D call TRBD1 (5 bases). The CDR3 runs 12 residues. V dropped 4 bases and J dropped 11 bases, with 14 bases sitting between them. Germline V CDR1 and CDR2: SEHNR, FQNEAQ (reference sequence). The CDR3 loop reads CASSSLPGYAFF. For the CDR3, the DNA is TGTGCCAGCAGCTCACTCCCAGGGTACGCTTTCTTT.

The chain couples TRBV15 to TRBJ2-1; 10 bases agree with TRBD1. J lost 7 bases, V lost 3 bases, and 6 bases had no gene match. This CDR3 has 15 amino acids. Germline CDR1 LNHNV, CDR2 YYDKDF (reference sequence). CDR3 DNA sequence: TGTGCCACCAGCAGCGACAGGGGGCTTCGGAATGAGCAGTTCTTC. Amino acids: CATSSDRGLRNEQFF. The full variable domain, with the rest looked up from reference TRBV15 and TRBJ2-1, is DAMVIQNPRYQVTQFGKPVTLSCSQTLNHNVMYWYQQKSSQAPKLLFHYYDKDFNNEADTPDNFQSRRPNTSFCFLDIRSPGLGDTAMYLCATSSDRGLRNEQFFGPGTRLTVL.

V is TRBV7-9 and J is TRBJ1-4; D call uncertain. The germline V gene encodes CDR1 SEHNR and CDR2 FQNEAQ (reference sequence). Between the trimmed V and J ends, which lost 6 bases and 0 bases, there was a span of 5 bases. This CDR3 has 13 amino acids. CDR3 region: CASRSATNEKLFF. The CDR3 DNA reads TGTGCCAGCAGGTCCGCAACTAATGAAAAACTGTTTTTT.

V usage is TRBV9 and J usage is TRBJ2-3; TRBD2 is a possible D gene (5 bases). The CDR3 consists of 16 residues. The germline V and J ends were trimmed by 0 bases and 0 bases, with 11 bases remaining between them. CDR1 is SGDLS, CDR2 YYNGEE, per germline. In DNA, the CDR3 is TGTGCCAGCAGCGTAGGAGCTAGCTATAGCACAGATACGCAGTATTTT. Residues: CASSVGASYSTDTQYF.

J is TRBJ2-7 and V is TRBV7-9, with a possible D match to TRBD1 (6 bases). Germline assignment: CDR1 SEHNR and CDR2 FQNEAQ (reference sequence). Trimming took 4 bases from V and 1 from J, leaving 23 bases between them. CDR3 length: 18 amino acids. The CDR3 bases are TGTGCCAGCAGCTCCCCCGCCGCCGGGACACTGGCGTCCTACGAGCAGTACTTC. Protein sequence: CASSSPAAGTLASYEQYF.